Listed below are T cell receptor beta chains from one sample, sequenced in a study of T cells in Graves' hyperthyroidism and ophthalmopathy. Using its own MiXCR run on the multiplex PCR reads, TCRdb lists one record per CDR3 protein. Among a few hundred thousand distinct CDR3 sequences listed, around 13% were seen once. The sequenced sample was blood. Source of these receptors: a young woman with Graves' hyperthyroidism. CDR3s include the opening cysteine and the closing phenylalanine or tryptophan. Each record gives: J gene, V gene, clone size, D gene, CDR3 DNA, CDR3 protein. The D gene is left open where the match is weak. Only part of the rows carry a size: once, few, many, or a class if the clone is expanded.

TRBJ2-7 | TRBV3-1 | few | TRBD1 | TGTGCCAGCAGCCAATTCGACAGGGGGCCCCTCGAGCAGTACTTC | CASSQFDRGPLEQYF
TRBJ1-1 | TRBV5-1 | many | . | TGCGCCAGCATGGGAAAGGGGCAAGGTGAAGCTTTCTTT | CASMGKGQGEAFF
TRBJ2-1 | TRBV6-1 | few | TRBD1 | TGTGCCAGCAGATCGGACAGGGCCCTCGAACACAATGAGCAGTTCTTC | CASRSDRALEHNEQFF
TRBJ1-1 | TRBV27 | many | TRBD1 | TGTGCCAGCAGCCCCAACAGGGGATGGGGCACTGAAGCTTTCTTT | CASSPNRGWGTEAFF
TRBJ1-1 | TRBV6-1 | many | . | TGTGCCAGCAGGCGGGGGAGGCACAATTCGAACACTGAAGCTTTCTTT | CASRRGRHNSNTEAFF
TRBJ2-3 | TRBV6-1 | many | TRBD2 | TGTGCCAGCAGCCCGGGACTAGCGAACACAGATACGCAGTATTTT | CASSPGLANTDTQYF
TRBJ2-2 | TRBV2 | . | . | TGTGCCAGCAGTGACCCGGCCGGGGAGCTGTTTTTT | CASSDPAGELFF
TRBJ2-1 | TRBV5-4 | . | . | TGTGCCAGCAGCTTACCCGGGAGAGACAATGAGCAGTTCTTC | CASSLPGRDNEQFF
TRBJ2-1 | TRBV18 | few | . | TGTGCCAGCTCACCAACTTATCCAGGGGACGGTGAGCAGTTCTTC | CASSPTYPGDGEQFF
TRBJ2-2 | TRBV5-5 | . | TRBD1 | TGTGCCAGCAGCGCCGTCGACAGGGCATGGGGGACCGGGGAGCTGTTTTTT | CASSAVDRAWGTGELFF